The clone carrying this TCR beta chain appeared once. Its antigen is not identified. The investigators reverse transcribed all of the isolated RNA, so they sequenced expressed TCRB transcripts. Libraries were prepared by immunoSEQ multiplex PCR; TCRdb keeps only in-frame clonotypes and omits some of them. The top ten clones hold less than 2% of a sample with about 41,000 clones, about 68% of them seen once. This entry belongs to a study of beta chain features in type 1 diabetes. Study results and limitations: Shorter TCRB CDR3s, moderately but significantly so, marked every one of the four CD4+ subsets in Type 1 diabetes patients.

Germline V gene data show CDR1 as LNHDA and CDR2 as SQIVND (reference sequence). CDR3 size: 15 residues. V was clipped by 6 bases and J by 2 bases, with 15 bases between them. This sequence was found in a man younger than 40 with type 1 diabetes. Some clones in this sample may be carry-over from other donors' samples. The chain uses TRBV19 and TRBJ2-3; maybe TRBD2 (6 bases). Sequencing input: Tregs from blood. CDR3 loop: CASSTSSTHTDTQYF. For the CDR3, the DNA is TGTGCCAGTAGCACTAGCTCCACACACACAGATACGCAGTATTTT. Using reference TRBV19 and TRBJ2-3 for the parts outside the CDR3, the full variable domain is DGGITQSPKYLFRKEGQNVTLSCEQNLNHDAMYWYRQDPGQGLRLIYYSQIVNDFQKGDIAEGYSVSREKKESFPLTVTSAQKNPTAFYLCASSTSSTHTDTQYFGPGTRLTVL.